The clone carrying this T cell receptor (beta chain) was observed once. The data were obtained in a study of T cell responses to AZD1222 COVID-19 vaccine. This table comes from immunoSEQ multiplex PCR, and its TCRdb copy is limited to in-frame clones, with some not included. The table lists about 56,000 clones, 88% of them singletons. CDR1 KGHDR and CDR2 SFDVKD come from the germline V gene. The V segment lost 10 bases and the J segment 4 bases; nucleotides outside the gene matches: 8. The CDR3 length is 13 residues. The specimen comprised peripheral blood, sampled on day 0 of AZD1222 vaccination. This sequence originates from an adult in good health. J is TRBJ1-2 and V is TRBV24-1; 7 bases align to TRBD1. The CDR3 nucleotides read TGTGCCACTCAACAGGGGTTAGGCTATGGCTACACCTTC. Residues: CATQQGLGYGYTF.